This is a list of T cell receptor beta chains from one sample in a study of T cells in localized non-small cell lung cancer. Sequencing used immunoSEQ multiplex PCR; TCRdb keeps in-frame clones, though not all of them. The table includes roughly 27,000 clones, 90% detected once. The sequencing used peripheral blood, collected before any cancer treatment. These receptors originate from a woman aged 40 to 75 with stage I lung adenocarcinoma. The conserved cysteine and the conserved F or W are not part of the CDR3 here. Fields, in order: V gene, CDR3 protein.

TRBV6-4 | ASSGTSGSYNEQF
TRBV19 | AAGTSRTGELF
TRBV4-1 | ASSQMGLAKNIQY
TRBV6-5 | ASSSGGTGGGGYT
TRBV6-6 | ASSDQTSVAEAF
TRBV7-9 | ASSGPAGGADYGYT
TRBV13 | ASSPPGGSYEQY
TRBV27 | ASRSLGQGGGNTIY
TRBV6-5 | ASRETGVNEKLF
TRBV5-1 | ASSLLMGQGLHEQY
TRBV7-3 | ASSLRTTGELF
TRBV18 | ASSPQGQGFVSNEQF
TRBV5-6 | ASSPGQGMDTQY
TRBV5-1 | ASSSGTGVMEKLF
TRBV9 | ASSPQGYEQY
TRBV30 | AWSRRTSGRALAGELF
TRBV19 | ASSINKVFGNTIY
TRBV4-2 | ASSQLDRDNSPLH
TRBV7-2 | ASSLVLTSYEQY
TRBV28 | ASSLYGQGIKETQY
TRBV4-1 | ASSQEGGSYYNEQF
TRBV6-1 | ASGGQGRSAKLF
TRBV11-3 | ASSSVLGIYNEQF
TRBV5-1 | ASSGSGGPDTQY
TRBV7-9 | ASSVALADQETQY
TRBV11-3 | ASSLTSGTDTQY
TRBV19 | ASKVKEGNEQY
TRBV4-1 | ASSQGIGWDEKLF
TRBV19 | ASSTPQGTEKLF
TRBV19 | ASSMTGSSYEQY
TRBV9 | ASSVGDGNNEQF
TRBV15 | ATSRGGSLNEKLF
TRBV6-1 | ASRADEATNEKLF
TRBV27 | ASSLSRGVVYGYT
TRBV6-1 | ASSEASTGRSGNTIY
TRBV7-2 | ASSHTIADPYEQY
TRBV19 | ASSIPGLAGGGTGELF
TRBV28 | ASSFPRDPLEQY
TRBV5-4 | ASSLGTARTEAF
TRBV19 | ASSPGAGTGGYEQY
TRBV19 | ASSTAHNRARSNQPQH
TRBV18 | ASSPTRVAGGYNEQF
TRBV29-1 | SVEGRHSYEQY
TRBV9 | ASSSWTFNYGYT
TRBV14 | ASSQDRQGRWIQPQH
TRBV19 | ASSDRGSATNEKLF
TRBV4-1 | ASSQLSTGNYGYT
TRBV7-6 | ASSFRTSGINNEQF